Listed below are T cell receptor beta chains from one sample, sequenced in a study of CD8 T cells in Susac syndrome. TCRdb processed the immunoSEQ multiplex PCR reads anew with MiXCR; each CDR3 protein has one entry. The repertoire has about 47,000 distinct CDR3 sequences, 90% to 95% of them found once; the top ten carry less than 0.55%. Input material: CD8+ T cells from PBMCs. Receptors were obtained from a human donor in good health. CDR3s include the opening cysteine and the closing phenylalanine or tryptophan. Each record gives: CDR3 length, D gene, clone size, J gene, V gene, CDR3 DNA, CDR3 protein. The D gene is left open where the match is weak. Clone size is given for some rows only: seen once, a few or many times, or a class if the clone is expanded.

CDR3 length: 13; D gene: .; clone size: .; J gene: TRBJ1-1; V gene: TRBV5-6; CDR3 DNA: TGTGCCAGCAGCGTCGACAGGCTCACTGAAGCTTTCTTT; CDR3 protein: CASSVDRLTEAFF
CDR3 length: 12; D gene: .; clone size: .; J gene: TRBJ1-1; V gene: TRBV12-5; CDR3 DNA: TGTGCTAGTGTTCAAGGGGGGACTGAAGCTTTCTTT; CDR3 protein: CASVQGGTEAFF
CDR3 length: 15; D gene: TRBD1; clone size: .; J gene: TRBJ2-7; V gene: TRBV11-2; CDR3 DNA: TGTGCCAGCAGCTTGATCAGGACAGGGGGCTACGAGCAGTACTTC; CDR3 protein: CASSLIRTGGYEQYF
CDR3 length: 14; D gene: TRBD2; clone size: .; J gene: TRBJ2-1; V gene: TRBV4-1; CDR3 DNA: TGCGCCAGCAGCCCTCCCGGACTAGCGGACGAGCAGTTCTTC; CDR3 protein: CASSPPGLADEQFF
CDR3 length: 15; D gene: .; clone size: .; J gene: TRBJ1-1; V gene: TRBV19; CDR3 DNA: TGTGCCAGTACCGGAATCTGGGGCGGAGGCACTGAAGCTTTCTTT; CDR3 protein: CASTGIWGGGTEAFF
CDR3 length: 14; D gene: .; clone size: .; J gene: TRBJ1-2; V gene: TRBV27; CDR3 DNA: TGTGCCAGCAGTCCCCTTGGGCAGTTCTATGGCTACACCTTC; CDR3 protein: CASSPLGQFYGYTF
CDR3 length: 13; D gene: .; clone size: .; J gene: TRBJ2-3; V gene: TRBV7-2; CDR3 DNA: TGTGCCAGCAGCTTTCGACTAGGAGATACGCAGTATTTT; CDR3 protein: CASSFRLGDTQYF
CDR3 length: 13; D gene: .; clone size: .; J gene: TRBJ2-6; V gene: TRBV27; CDR3 DNA: TGTGCCAGCAAGGACTCTGGGGCCAACGTCCTGACTTTC; CDR3 protein: CASKDSGANVLTF
CDR3 length: 14; D gene: TRBD2; clone size: once; J gene: TRBJ2-7; V gene: TRBV19; CDR3 DNA: TGTGCCAGTAGTATAGTAGCGGGACCCCACGAGCAGTACTTC; CDR3 protein: CASSIVAGPHEQYF
CDR3 length: 12; D gene: .; clone size: .; J gene: TRBJ1-1; V gene: TRBV29-1; CDR3 DNA: TGCAGCGTTGAGGAGGGGGACCGGGAAGCTTTCTTT; CDR3 protein: CSVEEGDREAFF
CDR3 length: 13; D gene: .; clone size: .; J gene: TRBJ2-3; V gene: TRBV9; CDR3 DNA: TGTGCCAGCAGCTCCATGCCGGGGGATACGCAGTATTTT; CDR3 protein: CASSSMPGDTQYF
CDR3 length: 12; D gene: TRBD2; clone size: .; J gene: TRBJ2-7; V gene: TRBV27; CDR3 DNA: TGTGCCAGTAGCGGGAGCAGCGACGAGCAGTACTTC; CDR3 protein: CASSGSSDEQYF
CDR3 length: 13; D gene: .; clone size: .; J gene: TRBJ2-4; V gene: TRBV23-1; CDR3 DNA: TGCGCCAGCAGTCATGAGGGTCCGAACATTCAGTACTTC; CDR3 protein: CASSHEGPNIQYF
CDR3 length: 15; D gene: TRBD1; clone size: .; J gene: TRBJ1-1; V gene: TRBV6-1; CDR3 DNA: TGTGCCAGCAGTCTCCCGGGGACAGCGAACACTGAAGCTTTCTTT; CDR3 protein: CASSLPGTANTEAFF
CDR3 length: 13; D gene: TRBD1; clone size: .; J gene: TRBJ1-1; V gene: TRBV2; CDR3 DNA: TGTGCCAGCGGAGGACAGGGGGCAATTGAAGCTTTCTTT; CDR3 protein: CASGGQGAIEAFF
CDR3 length: 18; D gene: .; clone size: once; J gene: TRBJ2-2; V gene: TRBV20-1; CDR3 DNA: TGCAGTGCCCACGGGTTAGGGGGGGAAGCGTGGTATGCCGGGGAGCTGTTTTTT; CDR3 protein: CSAHGLGGEAWYAGELFF
CDR3 length: 15; D gene: TRBD2; clone size: .; J gene: TRBJ2-1; V gene: TRBV14; CDR3 DNA: TGTGCCAGCAGCCACTACTCCAGCGGGGTCCATGAGCAGTTCTTC; CDR3 protein: CASSHYSSGVHEQFF
CDR3 length: 15; D gene: TRBD1; clone size: .; J gene: TRBJ1-1; V gene: TRBV4-3; CDR3 DNA: TGCGCCAGCAGCTCCTTACCGACAGGGGGCACTGAAGCTTTCTTT; CDR3 protein: CASSSLPTGGTEAFF
CDR3 length: 12; D gene: .; clone size: .; J gene: TRBJ2-7; V gene: TRBV2; CDR3 DNA: TGTGCCAGCAGATCGGGATTTTACGAGCAGTACTTC; CDR3 protein: CASRSGFYEQYF
CDR3 length: 16; D gene: TRBD2; clone size: .; J gene: TRBJ2-7; V gene: TRBV27; CDR3 DNA: TGTGCCAGCAGTTGGGGGGGGTCCGAGGGTCTCTACGAGCAGTACTTC; CDR3 protein: CASSWGGSEGLYEQYF
CDR3 length: 15; D gene: TRBD2; clone size: .; J gene: TRBJ2-1; V gene: TRBV7-9; CDR3 DNA: TGTGCCAGCAGCGTACTAGCGGGCTCCTACAATGAGCAGTTCTTC; CDR3 protein: CASSVLAGSYNEQFF
CDR3 length: 14; D gene: .; clone size: .; J gene: TRBJ2-1; V gene: TRBV15; CDR3 DNA: TGTGCCACCAGCAGAAAGGGACTTTACAATGAGCAGTTCTTC; CDR3 protein: CATSRKGLYNEQFF
CDR3 length: 16; D gene: .; clone size: .; J gene: TRBJ2-7; V gene: TRBV6-1; CDR3 DNA: TGTGCCAGCAGTGACTACAGTTTCAGTCCGCTGGGCGAGCAGTACTTC; CDR3 protein: CASSDYSFSPLGEQYF
CDR3 length: 16; D gene: TRBD2; clone size: .; J gene: TRBJ2-1; V gene: TRBV4-3; CDR3 DNA: TGCGCCAGCAGCCAGGTTAGCGGGAGCTCCTACAATGAGCAGTTCTTC; CDR3 protein: CASSQVSGSSYNEQFF
CDR3 length: 13; D gene: TRBD1; clone size: .; J gene: TRBJ1-2; V gene: TRBV27; CDR3 DNA: TGTGCCAGCAGTTCGACAGGGGGCTATGGCTACACCTTC; CDR3 protein: CASSSTGGYGYTF